The source of this T cell receptor (beta chain) is a study of cytomegalovirus exposure and HLA in healthy donors. Regarding the study as a whole: In a later analysis, TCR association rates varied by HLA locus: DRB1 most, HLA-C fewest.

Researchers ran the PCR with 60 Vbeta and 13 Jbeta primers. Using immunoSEQ multiplex PCR, the repertoire was profiled, and TCRdb retains in-frame clones only, with some absent. The sample carries over 150,000 clones, about 76% recorded once. Looked up from germline, CDR1 is SNHLY and CDR2 is FYNNEI. The CDR3 length is 14 residues. Deletions cut 4 bases from V and 1 base from J, with 10 bases between. About this clone: Its specificity is unknown.

Sequenced input: PBMCs. The chain has TRBV2 and TRBJ1-1; perhaps TRBD1 as D (6 bases). The origin of this receptor is a woman aged 40-49 years in good health and CMV-seropositive. Here the CDR3 DNA reads TGTGCCAGCAGTGTGAGACAGGAGAACACTGAAGCTTTCTTT. It specifies CASSVRQENTEAFF. Using reference TRBV2 and TRBJ1-1 for the parts outside the CDR3, the full variable domain is EPEVTQTPSHQVTQMGQEVILRCVPISNHLYFYWYRQILGQKVEFLVSFYNNEISEKSEIFDDQFSVERPDGSNFTLKIRSTKLEDSAMYFCASSVRQENTEAFFGQGTRLTVV.